This T cell receptor (beta chain) is drawn from a study of lymphopenia after photon versus proton radiotherapy. Whole-study findings and limits: Oligoclonal CD8+ Temra expansion after nadir drove photon patients' diversity drop. Larger post-nadir TCR diversity loss correlated inversely with survival in deceased patients.

In regard to this clone: Its target is not known.

Some clones are missing from TCRdb's copy, which holds only in-frame ones; the method was immunoSEQ multiplex PCR. The sample has 24,000 or so clones; 84% are singletons. Germline CDR1 reads LNHDA; CDR2 reads SQIVND (reference sequence). The ends lost 6 bases at V and 6 bases at J; junction bases unmatched: 4. This CDR3 has 14 residues. The chain is built from TRBV19 and TRBJ1-4; 10 bases are a match to TRBD1. This specimen consisted of peripheral blood, obtained from a patient treated with photon-based radiotherapy. The TCR originated in a man between 40 and 49 years old with gastric cancer. The CDR3 nucleotides are TGTGCCAGTAGACGACAGGGGGCGGATGAAAAACTGTTTTTT. It translates to CASRRQGADEKLFF.